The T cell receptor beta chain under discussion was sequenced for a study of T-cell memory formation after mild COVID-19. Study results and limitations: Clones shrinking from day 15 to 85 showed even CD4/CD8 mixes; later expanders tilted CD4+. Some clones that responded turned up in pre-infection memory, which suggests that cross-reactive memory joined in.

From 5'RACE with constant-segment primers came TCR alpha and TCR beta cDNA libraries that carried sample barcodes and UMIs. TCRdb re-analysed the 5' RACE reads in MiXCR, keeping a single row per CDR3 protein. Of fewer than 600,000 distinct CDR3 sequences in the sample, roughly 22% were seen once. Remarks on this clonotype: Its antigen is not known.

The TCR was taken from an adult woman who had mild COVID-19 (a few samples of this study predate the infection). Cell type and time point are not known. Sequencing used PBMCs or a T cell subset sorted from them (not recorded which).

The CDR3 DNA follows: TGTGCCAGCAGCCCCGGACTTAGGGAGCTGTTTTTT. Translation gives CASSPGLRELFF. The chain employs TRBV28 and TRBJ2-2, with D possibly TRBD2 on 5 matching bases. Deletions cut 6 bases from V and 9 bases from J, with 11 bases between. CDR1 is MDHEN, CDR2 SYDVKM, per germline. The CDR3 contains 12 residues.